This T cell receptor beta chain was sequenced during a study of graft-versus-host responses after intestinal transplantation. Whole-study context: Transplants were multivisceral, liver-intestinal, or isolated intestinal.

The germline V gene encodes CDR1 SGHRS and CDR2 YFSETQ. V dropped 0 bases and J dropped 4 bases, with 20 bases sitting between them. This CDR3 contains 18 residues. TCRdb keeps only in-frame clones here, not all; method: immunoSEQ multiplex PCR. The data contain 100,000 or so clones, roughly nine tenths of them seen just once; the ten biggest clones take up more than 0.15%. In the case of this clone: Its specificity is unknown.

This specimen was unstimulated CD4+ T cells sorted from spleen or lymph node cells, taken before intestinal transplant. This clonotype was sampled from a human donor who received an intestinal transplant. V gene TRBV5-1 combines with J gene TRBJ1-3; no firm D call. The DNA for the CDR3 is TGCGCCAGCAGCTTGGTCTTCCCGGGAGGGTCATCCGGAAACACCATATATTTT. Translation gives CASSLVFPGGSSGNTIYF.